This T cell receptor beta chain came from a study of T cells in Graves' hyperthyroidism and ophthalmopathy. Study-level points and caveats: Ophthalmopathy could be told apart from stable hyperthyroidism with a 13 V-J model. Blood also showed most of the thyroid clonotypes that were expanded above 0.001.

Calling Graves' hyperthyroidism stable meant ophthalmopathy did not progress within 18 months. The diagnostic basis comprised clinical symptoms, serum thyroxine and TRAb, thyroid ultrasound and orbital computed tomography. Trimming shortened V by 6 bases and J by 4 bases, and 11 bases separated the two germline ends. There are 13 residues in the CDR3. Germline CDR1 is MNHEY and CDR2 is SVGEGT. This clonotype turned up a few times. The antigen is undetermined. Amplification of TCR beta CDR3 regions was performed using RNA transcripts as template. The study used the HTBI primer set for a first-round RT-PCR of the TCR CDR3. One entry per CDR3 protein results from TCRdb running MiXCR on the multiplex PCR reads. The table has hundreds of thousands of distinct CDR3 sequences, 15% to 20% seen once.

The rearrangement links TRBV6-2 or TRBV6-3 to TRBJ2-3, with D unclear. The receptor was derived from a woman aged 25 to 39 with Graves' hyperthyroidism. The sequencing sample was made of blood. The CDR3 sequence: CASRLGFPDTQYF. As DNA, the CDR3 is TGTGCCAGCAGACTGGGTTTTCCAGATACGCAGTATTTT.